One and the same sample provided the 13 T cell receptor beta chains below, sequenced in a study (dated by TCRdb to 2021 to 2024). The method behind the library was the immunoSEQ multiplex PCR assay. Here the immuneACCESS table is served through TCRdb, limited to in-frame sequences with V and J called. Missing clones are a known gap in these copies; in checked studies unresolved V genes cover under half, and the rest lacks a known reason. A total of about 50,000 clones appear in this sample, 80% to 95% of them only once. About 11% of the sample is taken by the ten largest. Sequenced: PBMCs. The receptor set was obtained from a man aged 35-49 years with rheumatoid arthritis.

The chain joins TRBV7-8 to TRBJ1-6, with no clear D. V lost 5 bases and J 8 bases, leaving 13 bases between the germline ends. This CDR3 region has 14 residues. Germline V CDR1 and CDR2: SGHVS, FQNEAQ. This CDR3 is CASSTVAGDSPLHF. In DNA form, the CDR3 reads TGTGCCAGCAGCACCGTCGCCGGGGATTCACCCCTCCACTTT. Drawing the rest from reference TRBV7-8 and TRBJ1-6, the complete variable domain is GAGVSQSPRYKVAKRGQDVALRCDPISGHVSLFWYQQALGQGPEFLTYFQNEAQLDKSGLPSDRFFAERPEGSVSTLKIQRTQQEDSAVYLCASSTVAGDSPLHFGNGTRLTVT.

As DNA, the CDR3 is TGTGCCAGCAGTGAATCCCGGCTCAGAGTTACAGATACGCAGTATTTT. This gives the protein CASSESRLRVTDTQYF. This chain joins TRBV25-1 and TRBJ2-3, with no clear D. V dropped 1 base and J dropped 3 bases, with 14 bases sitting between them. CDR1 MGHDK and CDR2 SYGVNS come from the germline V gene. The CDR3 is 16 residues long.

The chain recombines TRBV30 with TRBJ1-6; TRBD1 agrees at 12 bases. Germline assignment: CDR1 GTSNPN and CDR2 SVGIG (reference sequence). CDR3 size: 13 residues. Germline trimming cut 5 bases from V and 7 bases from J; bases unmatched to any gene: 0. The CDR3 nucleotides read TGTGCCTGGGGGACAGGGGGCAATTCACCCCTCCACTTT. Amino acids: CAWGTGGNSPLHF. Full variable domain (missing parts from reference TRBV30 and TRBJ1-6): SQTIHQWPATLVQPVGSPLSLECTVEGTSNPNLYWYRQAAGRGLQLLFYSVGIGQISSEVPQNLSASRPQDRQFILSSKKLLLSDSGFYLCAWGTGGNSPLHFGNGTRLTVT.

The rearrangement joins TRBV19 to TRBJ2-2, with 9 nucleotides matching TRBD2. Unmatched junction bases numbered 16, after V lost 7 bases and J lost 4 bases. Germline CDR1 and CDR2: LNHDA and SQIVND (reference sequence). This CDR3 has 18 residues. The CDR3 sequence is CASNLGGVAGGGTGELFF. CDR3 coding DNA: TGTGCCAGTAACTTGGGTGGCGTGGCGGGAGGGGGCACCGGGGAGCTGTTTTTT.

The rearrangement links TRBV7-8 to TRBJ2-7; D assignment may be TRBD1 or TRBD2 (5 bases each). The CDR3 length is 15 residues. Germline loops: CDR1 SGHVS, CDR2 FQNEAQ. Trimming cost V 5 bases and J 2 bases, with 16 bases left between them. The CDR3 coding sequence is TGTGCCAGCAGCCGTACCGGGGCAGTAACCTACGAGCAGTACTTC. Translation: CASSRTGAVTYEQYF.

The chain employs TRBV30 and TRBJ1-5; D is uncertain. Germline V gene data show CDR1 as GTSNPN and CDR2 as SVGIG (reference sequence). This CDR3 has 17 amino acids. The germline V and J ends were trimmed by 1 base and 0 bases, with 16 bases remaining between them. CDR3 region: CAWSDLRRTSSNQPQHF. The CDR3 nucleotides are TGTGCCTGGAGTGACTTAAGGCGCACTAGTAGCAATCAGCCCCAGCATTTT.

This chain links TRBV6-5 with TRBJ1-6; D might be TRBD1 (5 bases). CDR1 MNHEY and CDR2 SVGAGI come from the germline V gene. There are 13 residues in the CDR3. The germline V and J ends were trimmed by 9 bases and 9 bases, with 15 bases remaining between them. CDR3 coding DNA: TGTGCCAGTAATAGGCAGGGCGCTTCACCCCTCCACTTT. Encoded protein: CASNRQGASPLHF.

The chain joins TRBV7-2 to TRBJ1-5; maybe TRBD1 (6 bases). The CDR3 has 15 amino acids. Trimming pared 5 bases from V and 1 base from J, leaving 12 bases between. Germline values: CDR1 SGHTA, CDR2 FQGNSA. CDR3 in amino acids: CASSSGGWSNQPQHF. Here the CDR3 DNA reads TGTGCCAGCAGCAGCGGGGGCTGGAGCAATCAGCCCCAGCATTTT.

The V call is TRBV30, the J call TRBJ1-3; D gene ambiguous. The V gene's germline CDR1 is GTSNPN and CDR2 SVGIG (reference sequence). The ends were cut back, 0 bases at V and 3 bases at J, with 3 bases in the middle. This CDR3 is built from 12 residues. CDR3 residues: CAWSVYGNTIYF. The CDR3, as DNA: TGTGCCTGGAGTGTTTATGGAAACACCATATATTTT.

J is TRBJ2-6 and V is TRBV18; D might be TRBD1 or TRBD2, each matching 5 bases. The V gene's germline CDR1 is KGHSH and CDR2 LQKENI. CDR3 size: 17 residues. V was trimmed by 3 bases and J by 0 bases, leaving 12 bases between them. The CDR3 nucleotides are TGTGCCAGCTCACCCGGGGCAGGCTACTCTGGGGCCAACGTCCTGACTTTC. Amino acid sequence: CASSPGAGYSGANVLTF.

This clone was seen a single time. The V gene is TRBV24-1, the J gene TRBJ1-5, with D maybe TRBD1 (5 bases). The ends were cut back, 5 bases at V and 3 bases at J, with 13 bases in the middle. Germline CDR1 and CDR2: KGHDR and SFDVKD. This CDR3 comprises 15 residues. The CDR3 spells CATSGGEGNNQPQHF. CDR3 sequence (DNA): TGTGCCACCAGTGGAGGGGAGGGAAACAATCAGCCCCAGCATTTT.

The chain couples TRBV5-5 to TRBJ2-1; D gene uncertain. Trimming cost V 0 bases and J 0 bases, with 7 bases left between them. Germline V CDR1 and CDR2: SGHKS, YYEKEE (reference sequence). This CDR3 spans 15 amino acids. CDR3 sequence reads: CASSLGLGSYNEQFF. Here the CDR3 DNA reads TGTGCCAGCAGCTTGGGGCTAGGCTCCTACAATGAGCAGTTCTTC.

This chain connects TRBV7-2 to TRBJ2-3; D is unclear. The CDR3 is 15 amino acids. The V gene lost 4 bases and the J gene lost 0 bases, with 11 bases spanning the gap. CDR1 is SGHTA and CDR2 is FQGNSA in the germline V gene. The CDR3 reads CASSSTLTSTDTQYF. CDR3 bases: TGTGCCAGCAGCTCAACCCTAACTAGCACAGATACGCAGTATTTT.